A single sample is the source of the 9 T cell receptor beta chains below, sequenced in a study of technical replicates of blood from several donors. The table came from immunoSEQ multiplex PCR; TCRdb's copy has only in-frame clones and leaves some out. The data show 79,000 or so clones, 90% to 95% seen once. What was sequenced was T cells isolated from PBMCs. The receptors were gathered from a human donor in good health.

The J gene is TRBJ2-7, the V gene TRBV9, with a possible D match to TRBD1 (6 bases). CDR1 is SGDLS, CDR2 YYNGEE, per germline. This CDR3 contains 16 residues. Trimming left V 3 bases short and J 3 bases short, with 19 bases between. CDR3: CASSAGQNPFDYEQYF. The CDR3 nucleotides are TGTGCCAGCAGCGCCGGACAGAACCCTTTTGACTACGAGCAGTACTTC.

V usage is TRBV6-1 and J usage is TRBJ1-5, with a possible D match to TRBD1 (5 bases). CDR3 length equals 17 residues. CDR1 and CDR2 from the germline V gene are MNHNS and SASEGT. The V and J ends lost 1 base and 2 bases respectively, with 15 bases between them. In DNA form, the CDR3 reads TGTGCCAGCAGTGAAGACCCCCTCAGGGTCCGCAATCAGCCCCAGCATTTT. It yields the protein CASSEDPLRVRNQPQHF.

J is TRBJ1-1 and V is TRBV19, with TRBD1 as a possible D gene (5 bases). Trimming removed 7 bases from V and 1 base from J, with 19 bases in between. CDR1 and CDR2 (germline): LNHDA, SQIVND (reference sequence). The CDR3 totals 16 residues. CDR3 DNA sequence: TGTGCCAGTATTGGGGGGGTAGTTGGTTGGAACACTGAAGCTTTCTTT. It encodes CASIGGVVGWNTEAFF.

The chain links TRBV4-2 to TRBJ2-7, with 10 bases that match TRBD2. This CDR3 contains 15 residues. Trimming cost V 3 bases and J 0 bases; bases outside gene matches: 2. Germline lookup yields CDR1 LGHNA and CDR2 YNFKEQ. This chain's CDR3 is CASSQSGGASYEQYF. The CDR3, as DNA: TGTGCCAGCAGCCAGAGCGGGGGGGCCTCCTACGAGCAGTACTTC.

This clone was seen only once. The V gene is TRBV7-3, the J gene TRBJ1-6; 9 nucleotides match TRBD1. Germline lookup yields CDR1 SGHTA and CDR2 FQGTGA. The CDR3 runs 14 residues. J lost 10 bases, V lost 4 bases, and 5 bases had no gene match. CDR3: CASSYSTGGSPLHF. CDR3 coding DNA: TGTGCCAGCAGCTATTCAACAGGGGGCTCACCCCTCCACTTT.

The sample holds a few counts of this clone. The V and J genes are TRBV19 and TRBJ1-1; 8 bases match TRBD1. The CDR3 runs 14 residues. Germline loops: CDR1 LNHDA, CDR2 SQIVND (reference sequence). V trimming: 5 bases; J trimming: 3 bases; junction bases outside the gene matches: 5. In DNA, the CDR3 is TGTGCCAGTAGTCCTCAGGGGGCGCACACTGAAGCTTTCTTT. It codes for CASSPQGAHTEAFF.

This chain joins TRBV5-1 and TRBJ2-5; 9 bases are a match to TRBD2. The CDR3 consists of 17 residues. Per germline, CDR1 SGHRS and CDR2 YFSETQ. J lost 5 bases, V lost 3 bases, and 14 bases had no gene match. The CDR3 spells CASSSMGRGLAGETQYF. CDR3 bases: TGCGCCAGCAGCTCAATGGGGAGGGGACTAGCTGGGGAGACCCAGTACTTC. Combining the CDR3 with reference TRBV5-1 and TRBJ2-5 gives the whole variable domain KAGVTQTPRYLIKTRGQQVTLSCSPISGHRSVSWYQQTPGQGLQFLFEYFSETQRNKGNFPGRFSGRQFSNSRSEMNVSTLELGDSALYLCASSSMGRGLAGETQYFGPGTRLLVL.

The chain carries TRBV11-3 and TRBJ1-1, with 7 positions matching TRBD1. The germline V gene encodes CDR1 SGHNT and CDR2 YENEEA. This CDR3 comprises 15 residues. The V and J ends lost 1 base and 7 bases, in that order; junction bases with no gene match: 9. The CDR3 sequence is CASSLAEGALVEAFF. The CDR3 nucleotides are TGTGCCAGCAGCTTAGCGGAGGGGGCGCTTGTTGAAGCTTTCTTT. The full variable domain, rest sourced from reference TRBV11-3 and TRBJ1-1, is EAGVVQSPRYKIIEKKQPVAFWCNPISGHNTLYWYLQNLGQGPELLIRYENEEAVDDSQLPKDRFSAERLKGVDSTLKIQPAELGDSAVYLCASSLAEGALVEAFFGQGTRLTVV.

V gene TRBV6-6 combines with J gene TRBJ2-7, with D hard to call. The CDR3 spans 13 residues. Per the germline V gene, CDR1 is MNHNY and CDR2 is SVGAGI (reference sequence). Trimming shortened V by 0 bases and J by 2 bases, and 5 bases separated the two germline ends. The CDR3 sequence: CASSYSSTYEQYF. CDR3 coding DNA: TGTGCCAGCAGTTACTCGAGTACCTACGAGCAGTACTTC.